The 10 T cell receptor beta chains presented below share a single source sample, sequenced in a study of vaccination effects on CD4 cells after COVID-19. These receptors have no identified antigens. Clones were sequenced by immunoSEQ multiplex PCR, and TCRdb holds only the in-frame ones, with some missing. In the table there are some 30,000 clones, roughly four fifths of which are singletons. Before sequencing took place, the ViraFEST assay used viral peptide pools to expand antigen-specific CD4+ T cells. Culture lasted around eleven days before CD4+ T cell isolation. As their vaccination, participants received two doses of either BNT162b2 or mRNA-1273. The sequences come from CD4+ T cells from PBMCs cultured with HCoV-NL63 spike peptides, collected after COVID-19 vaccination. Receptor source: a human donor who received a COVID-19 vaccine. Some clones in this sample may be carry-over from other donors' samples.

The CDR3 spells CASSPQTVGTSSGNTIYF. CDR3 coding DNA: TGTGCCAGCTCACCACAAACAGTGGGGACGAGCTCTGGAAACACCATATATTTT. The chain is built from TRBV18 and TRBJ1-3, with TRBD1 as a possible D gene (5 bases). V lost 1 base and J lost 0, with 16 bases in between. The CDR3 spans 18 residues. Germline V gene sequence: CDR1 KGHSH, CDR2 LQKENI.

About this clone: The DNA is left out, because the CDR3 cannot be placed on it with certainty; the CDR3 is given as TCRdb lists it. The rearrangement joins TRBV6-6 to TRBJ2-7; TRBD1, the D gene given by the table, was not confirmed from the DNA. The V gene's germline CDR1 is MNHNY and CDR2 SVGAGI (reference sequence). Termini included, the CDR3 measures 15 amino acids. The CDR3 sequence: CASSSSRQGRREQYV.

V is TRBV5-1 and J is TRBJ1-4, with 11 bases aligning to TRBD1. CDR1 SGHRS and CDR2 YFSETQ come from the germline V gene. There are 16 residues in the CDR3. Trimming cost V 2 bases and J 7 bases; bases outside gene matches: 7. CDR3: CASSFTGQGAGEKLFF. The CDR3 DNA follows: TGCGCCAGCAGCTTTACCGGACAGGGGGCCGGTGAAAAACTGTTTTTT.

The chain is built from TRBV27 and TRBJ2-5, with D perhaps TRBD1 or TRBD2 (5 bases each). CDR1 is MNHEY, CDR2 SMNVEV, per germline (reference sequence). The V end lost 0 bases, the J end lost 4 bases, and 9 bases lay between the germline ends. The CDR3 covers 14 residues. This CDR3 reads CASSLSSGPETQYF. CDR3 nucleotides: TGTGCCAGCAGTTTATCCTCGGGGCCAGAGACCCAGTACTTC.

This chain uses TRBV3-1 (or the pseudogene TRBV3-2) with TRBJ2-5, with D possibly being TRBD1 (6 bases). The CDR3 runs to 14 residues. CDR1 LGHDT and CDR2 YNNKEL come from the germline V gene (reference sequence). V shed 7 bases and J shed 5 bases, with 17 bases lying between them. The CDR3 here is CASKRQGWLETQYF. The CDR3 DNA reads TGTGCCAGCAAGAGGCAGGGGTGGTTGGAGACCCAGTACTTC.

The chain joins TRBV5-1 to TRBJ2-5; D remains ambiguous. The CDR3 extends over 13 amino acids. Germline CDR1 reads SGHRS; CDR2 reads YFSETQ. V was clipped by 3 bases and J by 5 bases, with 11 bases between them. The CDR3 here is CASSSRAQETQYF. CDR3 nucleotide sequence: TGCGCCAGCAGCTCCCGGGCCCAGGAGACCCAGTACTTC. The whole variable domain, remainder taken from reference TRBV5-1 and TRBJ2-5, is KAGVTQTPRYLIKTRGQQVTLSCSPISGHRSVSWYQQTPGQGLQFLFEYFSETQRNKGNFPGRFSGRQFSNSRSEMNVSTLELGDSALYLCASSSRAQETQYFGPGTRLLVL.

Only one count was recorded for this clone. The rearrangement joins TRBV6-1 to TRBJ1-1, with TRBD1 as a possible D gene (6 bases). The CDR3 consists of 14 residues. Germline V gene sequence: CDR1 MNHNS, CDR2 SASEGT. Trimming left V 2 bases short and J 7 bases short, with 14 bases between. The CDR3 here is CASSERGRGGEAFF. In DNA form, the CDR3 reads TGTGCCAGCAGTGAAAGGGGCAGGGGAGGTGAAGCTTTCTTT.

The chain uses TRBV3-1 (or the pseudogene TRBV3-2) and TRBJ2-5, with TRBD2 matching 15 bases. The CDR3 consists of 16 residues. V gave up 3 bases and J gave up 2 bases; unmatched junction bases: 1. Germline lookup yields CDR1 LGHDT and CDR2 YNNKEL (reference sequence). The chain's CDR3 is CASSQGLAGGQETQYF. In DNA form, the CDR3 reads TGTGCCAGCAGCCAGGGACTAGCGGGGGGACAAGAGACCCAGTACTTC.

The chain employs TRBV12-3 or TRBV12-4 and TRBJ2-4; D ambiguous. This CDR3 has 12 residues. Between the trimmed V and J ends, which lost 6 bases and 8 bases, there was a span of 11 bases. CDR3 residues: CASRYDGDIQYF. The CDR3 DNA follows: TGTGCCAGCAGGTACGATGGAGACATTCAGTACTTC.

The chain links TRBV3-1 (or the pseudogene TRBV3-2) to TRBJ1-2; no reliable D call. V dropped 2 bases and J dropped 4 bases, with 5 bases sitting between them. CDR1 is LGHDT, CDR2 YNNKEL, per germline (reference sequence). The CDR3 length is 12 residues. The CDR3 DNA sequence: TGTGCCAGCAGCCAAACGGGCTATGGCTACACCTTC. Translating gives CASSQTGYGYTF.